This is a list of T cell receptor beta chains from one sample in a study of circulating CD8 cells and anti-PD-1 response in melanoma. One entry per CDR3 protein results from TCRdb running MiXCR on the reads. The table lists a few hundred distinct CDR3 sequences, around 5.5% of them singletons. The sequencing here drew on CD8+ T cells from PBMCs, taken at baseline or after one month of anti-PD-1 therapy (not recorded which). The receptors here all came from a human donor with melanoma. Each CDR3 is given without its conserved first and last residue. Fields, in order: CDR3 protein, clone size, V gene, J gene. The size field is filled for only some rows; it gives once, few, many or a size class.

ASSIWRGPQINTGELF	large	TRBV19	TRBJ2-2
ASSSSRSTDTQY	medium-sized	TRBV28	TRBJ2-3
ASRQSNQPQH	medium-sized	TRBV2	TRBJ1-5
ASSLDWRETYNEQF	large	TRBV7-2	TRBJ2-1
ASSPFVAGGTDAQEAF	large	TRBV25-1	TRBJ1-1
ASKASGRALNGELF	.	TRBV19	TRBJ2-2
ATSDLRGGEQF	hyperexpanded	TRBV24-1	TRBJ2-1
SARGPSGRTPNEQF	large	TRBV20-1	TRBJ2-1
ASSNWDGHYEQY	large	TRBV19	TRBJ2-7
SASLAGAYNEQF	large	TRBV20-1	TRBJ2-1
ASSPTGGNTGELF	medium-sized	TRBV19	TRBJ2-2
ASSPFPPGQGGSTGETQY	.	TRBV7-3	TRBJ2-5
ASSTGYTYEQY	large	TRBV21-1	TRBJ2-7
ASSQDLAGEYYEQY	few	TRBV14	TRBJ2-7
ASSLELGNEQF	large	TRBV7-3	TRBJ2-1
ASTPDRMNTEAF	medium-sized	TRBV12-3/TRBV12-4	TRBJ1-1
SASGSFTPGDEQF	hyperexpanded	TRBV20-1	TRBJ2-1
SVFGGGDYEQY	large	TRBV29-1	TRBJ2-7
ASGDYYEQY	medium-sized	TRBV7-2	TRBJ2-7
ASSPPPGLPH	medium-sized	TRBV7-2	TRBJ2-7
ASSATGTRPYEQY	large	TRBV25-1	TRBJ2-7
ASSSTSGSGNEQF	large	TRBV28	TRBJ2-1
SVLTDRPTGEQY	large	TRBV29-1	TRBJ2-7
ASSLLDKKIAYEQY	large	TRBV14	TRBJ2-7
SVEDSKVSYEQY	few	TRBV29-1	TRBJ2-7
ATSRSGTETSGRASNEQF	.	TRBV15	TRBJ2-1
SVEGTGFVYNEQF	medium-sized	TRBV29-1	TRBJ2-1
ASSSGLAGAWNEQF	medium-sized	TRBV27	TRBJ2-1